This TCR beta chain was recovered during a study of read filtering for tumor transcriptome and immune sequencing. Study in general: The cohort had roughly 16 men and approximately 14 women aged roughly 40 to 90, mean about 72 years. IR-seq gave about 3.5 to 11 million TCR reads per sample; RNA-seq gave roughly 80 to 1,400. Under 10 patients were R-ISS I, some 15 were R-ISS II, about seven were R-ISS III. Notes on the study in general: Approximately 82% of IR-seq clonotypes had one read, totaling about 3.3% of reads; RNA-seq: roughly 76% and 46%.

From roughly 390 ng of RNA, a library with molecular barcoded alpha/delta and beta/gamma adaptors was made. TCRdb called the reads again in MiXCR, with one record for every CDR3 protein. The table has tens of thousands of distinct CDR3 sequences, 20% to 25% seen once. This clonotype was seen a few times. Its antigen is undetermined. Being one base from a much bigger clone, this may be a read error. The CDR3 totals 17 residues. V lost 0 bases and J lost 3, with 14 bases in between. The V gene's germline CDR1 is MGHRA and CDR2 YSYEKL. V is TRBV4-1 and J is TRBJ2-2; D assignment may be TRBD1 or TRBD2 (5 bases each). Sequencing input: a population of CD138-negative cells sorted from bone marrow. This receptor was taken from a donor over 35 with multiple myeloma. Here the CDR3 DNA reads TGCGCCAGCAGCCAAGACCCCGGGGCATCGGACACCGGGGAGCTGTTTTTT. Its protein product is CASSQDPGASDTGELFF.